These 9 T cell receptor beta chains came from one sample sequenced in a study of OX40 agonist ivuxolimab in advanced cancers. TCRdb's table, derived via immunoSEQ multiplex PCR, lists solely in-frame clones and lacks some. Counted here are approximately 76,000 clones, roughly 93% occurring once; the ten biggest clones make up 6.2%. The material sequenced was CD4+ or CD8+ T cells sorted from blood, taken in a trial of the OX40 agonist ivuxolimab. These receptors were obtained from an adult with an advanced solid tumor such as melanoma, head and neck, liver or kidney cancer.

V gene TRBV9 combines with J gene TRBJ2-5, with D unclear. CDR1 and CDR2 from the germline V gene are SGDLS and YYNGEE. This CDR3 comprises 15 residues. Trimming took off 0 bases at V and 3 bases at J, with 12 bases between the two ends. The CDR3 reads CASSVDPAIEETQYF. The CDR3 bases are TGTGCCAGCAGCGTAGACCCAGCAATCGAAGAGACCCAGTACTTC.

The chain carries TRBV27 and TRBJ2-2; 8 bases align to TRBD1. This CDR3 has 16 amino acids. Per the germline V gene, CDR1 is MNHEY and CDR2 is SMNVEV (reference sequence). J lost 2 bases, V lost 5 bases, and 7 bases had no gene match. CDR3 residues: CASSPRQGSNTGELFF. CDR3 nucleotide sequence: TGTGCCAGCAGTCCCCGACAGGGGTCCAACACCGGGGAGCTGTTTTTT.

The chain links TRBV9 to TRBJ2-4; TRBD1 matches at 8 bases. With 2 bases clipped from V and 4 bases from J, the junction kept 8 bases outside the gene matches. The CDR3 totals 16 residues. Germline V lookup: CDR1 SGDLS, CDR2 YYNGEE. CDR3 DNA: TGTGCCAGCAGCGTCGGCCCTCGGACAGGGAAAAACATTCAGTACTTC. Translation gives CASSVGPRTGKNIQYF. Complete variable domain (other parts from reference TRBV9 and TRBJ2-4): DSGVTQTPKHLITATGQRVTLRCSPRSGDLSVYWYQQSLDQGLQFLIQYYNGEERAKGNILERFSAQQFPDLHSELNLSSLELGDSALYFCASSVGPRTGKNIQYFGAGTRLSVL.

The chain links TRBV30 to TRBJ1-2; D not certain. The V gene's germline CDR1 is GTSNPN and CDR2 SVGIG (reference sequence). The V end lost 2 bases, the J end lost 6 bases, and 22 bases lay between the germline ends. This CDR3 has 16 residues. For the CDR3, the DNA is TGTGCCTGGAGTCCTGTTCACCCGACCAGGACCCATGGCTACACCTTC. It specifies CAWSPVHPTRTHGYTF.

This sequence joins TRBV7-9 and TRBJ2-1; 10 nucleotides agree with TRBD2. Trimming removed 6 bases from V and 5 bases from J; junction bases left unmatched: 7. The CDR3 is made up of 15 amino acids. Germline CDR1 SEHNR, CDR2 FQNEAQ (reference sequence). CDR3 coding DNA: TGTGCCAGCAGGATAGCGGGAGGTGATAACAATGAGCAGTTCTTC. Protein: CASRIAGGDNNEQFF.

This clone was recorded a few times. The rearrangement joins TRBV5-6 to TRBJ2-7; TRBD1 aligns across 7 bases. Trimming took 0 bases from V and 1 from J; bases not matched to a gene: 1. The CDR3 runs to 14 residues. Germline CDR1 SGHDT, CDR2 YYEEEE. The CDR3 spells CASSLGQGSYEQYF. The CDR3 DNA reads TGTGCCAGCAGCTTGGGACAGGGATCCTACGAGCAGTACTTC.

This clone was observed a few times. The CDR3 nucleotides read TGTGCCAGTAGTATAGTGGGGCGGGGTGCGAGCAATCAGCCCCAGCATTTT. This sequence encodes CASSIVGRGASNQPQHF. This chain joins TRBV19 and TRBJ1-5; a possible D gene is TRBD1 (5 bases). CDR1 is LNHDA, CDR2 SQIVND, per germline (reference sequence). This CDR3 is built from 17 residues. V lost 1 base and J 1 base, leaving 14 bases between the germline ends.

As to this clone: Other nucleotide sequences from this sample produce the same CDR3. V is TRBV27 and J is TRBJ1-5; D remains unclear. V was cut by 0 bases and J by 1 base, with 1 base left in between. Germline CDR1 is MNHEY and CDR2 is SMNVEV (reference sequence). The CDR3 consists of 13 residues. CDR3 DNA sequence: TGTGCCAGCAGTTTATCAAGCAATCAGCCCCAGCATTTT. Translated, it gives CASSLSSNQPQHF.

The rearrangement links TRBV10-2 to TRBJ2-1; 9 positions match TRBD2. The trim removed 6 bases at V and 8 bases at J, leaving 14 bases unmatched. Per the germline V gene, CDR1 is WSHSY and CDR2 is SAAADI. The CDR3 is 16 amino acids. The CDR3, as DNA: TGCGCCAGCAGCCCAGTTTCTAGCGGGGCAGCCCATGAGCAGTTCTTC. Translation gives CASSPVSSGAAHEQFF.